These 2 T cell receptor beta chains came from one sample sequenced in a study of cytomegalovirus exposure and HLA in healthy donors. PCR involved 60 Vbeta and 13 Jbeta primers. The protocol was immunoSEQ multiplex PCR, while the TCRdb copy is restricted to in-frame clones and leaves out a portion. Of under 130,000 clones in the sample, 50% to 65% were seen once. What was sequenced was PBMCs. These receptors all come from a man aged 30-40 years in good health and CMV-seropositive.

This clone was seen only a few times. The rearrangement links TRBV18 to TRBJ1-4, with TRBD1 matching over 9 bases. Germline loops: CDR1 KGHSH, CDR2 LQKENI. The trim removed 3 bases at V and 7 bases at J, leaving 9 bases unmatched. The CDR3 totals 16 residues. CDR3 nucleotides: TGTGCCAGCTCACCGAACAGGGGGCAGGGAAGTGAAAAACTGTTTTTT. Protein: CASSPNRGQGSEKLFF.

CDR3 region: CASSLSNDYGYTF. CDR3 DNA: TGTGCCAGTAGTTTGAGTAACGACTATGGCTACACCTTC. J is TRBJ1-2 and V is TRBV19; D unresolved. Trimming took 5 bases from V and 3 from J, leaving 10 bases between them. The CDR3 totals 13 residues. Per germline, CDR1 LNHDA and CDR2 SQIVND (reference sequence). The variable domain in full, completed from reference TRBV19 and TRBJ1-2, reads DGGITQSPKYLFRKEGQNVTLSCEQNLNHDAMYWYRQDPGQGLRLIYYSQIVNDFQKGDIAEGYSVSREKKESFPLTVTSAQKNPTAFYLCASSLSNDYGYTFGSGTRLTVV.